This T cell receptor beta chain originates from a study of persistence of HIV-infected CD4 T cells (dated by TCRdb to about 2020). For the wider study: Participants had been on suppressive ART for a median of about eight years. Peripheral blood samples of up to roughly 180 mL were obtained at multiple time points, with the exception of two participants, for whom leukapheresis was performed at a single time point. Anti-CD3/anti-CD28 stimulation activated a higher proportion of cells, with a lower memory fraction, than antigen stimulation. CMV- and HIV-1 Gag-responding CD4+ T cells were isolated from ART-treated individuals so that antigen-driven clonal expansion of HIV-1-infected cells could be examined. TCRbeta sequencing assessed the clonality of all cells in each sorted population, while proviral sequencing assessed the clonality of infected cells. Cross-participant TCR cluster analysis included roughly 8 participants for CMV and 6 or 7 participants for Gag. What the research found in general, with its limitations: TCRbeta richness in CMV- and Gag-responding cells was significantly lower than in anti-CD3/anti-CD28-responding cells; CMV-responding cells had higher oligoclonality than CD3/CD28-stimulated and Gag-responding cells. Few individuals were included in the study, and only a limited range of antigens was tested. Bulk TCR analyses could not be restricted to the rare CMV-responding cells that actually carried HIV-1 proviruses. A correlation was observed between TCR oligoclonality and proviral oligoclonality within the same sorted populations. Antigen-responding cells were enriched for expanded CDR3beta sequences that were degenerate, which suggests that CD4+ responses to CMV and Gag underwent convergent selection.

This specimen's treatment or condition label, interpreted: suppressive antiretroviral therapy. As a nonspecific positive control representing the CD4+ T cell repertoire, cells were stimulated with anti-CD3/anti-CD28 magnetic beads. Sorting of responding CD4+ T cells was based on upregulation of both CD40 ligand and CD69. HIV-1-infected adults in whom suppressive ART had been started during chronic infection were enrolled as participants. Plasma HIV-1 RNA had been undetectable (below 50 copies/mL) in participants for at least 4 years. To be included, a participant needed positive CMV serology and a CD4+ T cell count above 400 cells/uL. Before stimulation, PBMCs were isolated using density centrifugation and depleted of CD8+ T cells. For approximately 19 hours, the CD8-depleted PBMCs were stimulated with anti-CD28/CD49d costimulation, a CD40-blocking antibody, and enfuvirtide to prevent new infections. Sorting was done on either a Beckman Coulter MoFlo Legacy or an XDP sorter, and propidium iodide was used to exclude dead cells. For samples with more than one million cells, genomic DNA was extracted with the QIAamp DNA Mini Kit, and for all other samples the Quick-DNA Microprep Kit was used.

The immunoSEQ hsTCRB assay version 4 in survey mode was used to sequence TCRbeta repertoires from genomic DNA. Genomic DNA was diluted to approximately 11 ng/uL, and up to about 1 ug per sample was used for TCRbeta sequencing. The published analysis was carried out like this. Analysis of the TCRbeta data was done in ImmunoSeq Analyzer 3.0, and diversity was computed on productive nucleotide rearrangements. The improved Chao index was used to estimate lower-bound TCR diversity, and the Gini coefficient was used to estimate clonality using the Immunarch R package. Nucleotide rearrangements that differed but encoded the same CDR3beta amino acid sequence were counted as separate clonotypes. Differential abundance analysis found TCRbeta sequences that were significantly enriched in antigen-responding cells compared with anti-CD3/anti-CD28-activated cells. GLIPH2 grouped TCRs by predicted peptide-MHC specificity, both within each participant and across combined participant data sets. Sourced from immuneACCESS, this table was stored by TCRdb with only in-frame sequences that have V and J called. A share of the clones is absent; for the studies checked, an unresolved V gene accounts for under half, and the remainder has no known explanation. V and J calls and clone size are given by that table; D and trimming were obtained from the DNA. The sample records under 45,000 clones, more than 70% of which are singletons. Approximately 0.93% of the sample is held by the ten biggest clonotypes.

This clone was detected only a few times. It has no known antigen specificity. Within one base of it there is no much larger clone, and no base qualities were kept. The germline ends are 15 bases apart after V is trimmed by 8 bases and J by 7 bases. Measured from the cysteine to the phenylalanine, the CDR3 is 13 residues long. CDR3 DNA is the only sequence kept; it has 39 bases, read in frame from the first base. CDR1 is given as WSHSY and CDR2 as SAAADI, both from the germline V gene. The sequence joins TRBV10-2 to TRBJ2-4, with a weak D call of TRBD2 (5 bases match). The sequences come from CD4+ T cells sorted from PBMCs after approximately 18-hour stimulation, collected from a patient who received antiretroviral therapy. The label giving this sample's cell subset or site can be read as: CD40L+CD69+ CD4 T cells responding to anti-CD3/anti-CD28 beads, representing the overall repertoire. The receptor was derived from an adult man with HIV who was CMV-seropositive. The DNA sequence is as follows: TGCGCCAGCTCTCCTGCTAGGGAGAACATTCAGTACTTC. The resulting protein is CASSPARENIQYF.